The entry below gives a single T cell receptor (beta chain) sequence along with its context. This sample was taken from a study of tumor-infiltrating lymphocytes in primary liver carcinoma. Priming with a constant-region primer yielded TCR beta cDNA from about 480 ng total RNA. Sequencing libraries for TCR beta derived from three nested multiplex PCR rounds that used slightly modified ARM-PCR. The first two PCR rounds used TRBV1-TRBV30 forward primers with a C-beta reverse primer, about 10 cycles each. MiXCR was run by TCRdb on the multiplex PCR reads, yielding one entry per CDR3 protein. The table shows 35,000 to 45,000 distinct CDR3 sequences, with more than 70% occurring only once. The CDR3 runs to 14 residues. The junction had 8 bases not matched to a gene; V was cut back by 5 bases and J by 9 bases. CDR1 is MNHNS and CDR2 is SASEGT in the germline V gene. Scientists recovered RNA and DNA together from about 20-30 mg of unsorted bulk tissue.

The chain carries TRBV6-1 and TRBJ1-4; 8 nucleotides agree with TRBD1. The origin of this receptor is a woman aged 25 to 45 with primary liver carcinoma and hepatitis B virus infection. Material for sequencing was tumor-adjacent normal liver tissue. CDR3 loop: CASSKPGGVKKLFF. As DNA, the CDR3 is TGTGCCAGCAGTAAACCAGGGGGCGTTAAAAAACTGTTTTTT.